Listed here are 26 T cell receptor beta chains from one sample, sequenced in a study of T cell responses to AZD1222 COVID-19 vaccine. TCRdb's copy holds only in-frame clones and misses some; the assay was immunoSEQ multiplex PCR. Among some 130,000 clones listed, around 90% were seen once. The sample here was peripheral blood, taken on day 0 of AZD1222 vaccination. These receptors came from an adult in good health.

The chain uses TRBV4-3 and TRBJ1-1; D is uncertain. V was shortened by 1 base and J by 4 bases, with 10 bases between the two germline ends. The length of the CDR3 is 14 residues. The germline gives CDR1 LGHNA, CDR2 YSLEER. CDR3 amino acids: CASSQVAGFTEAFF. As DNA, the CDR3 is TGCGCCAGCAGCCAAGTGGCCGGTTTCACTGAAGCTTTCTTT.

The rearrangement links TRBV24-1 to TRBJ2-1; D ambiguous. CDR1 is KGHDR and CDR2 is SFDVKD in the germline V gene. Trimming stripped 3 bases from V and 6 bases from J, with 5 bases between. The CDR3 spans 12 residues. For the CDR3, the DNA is TGTGCCACCAGTGATCCCACCAATGAGCAGTTCTTC. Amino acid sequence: CATSDPTNEQFF.

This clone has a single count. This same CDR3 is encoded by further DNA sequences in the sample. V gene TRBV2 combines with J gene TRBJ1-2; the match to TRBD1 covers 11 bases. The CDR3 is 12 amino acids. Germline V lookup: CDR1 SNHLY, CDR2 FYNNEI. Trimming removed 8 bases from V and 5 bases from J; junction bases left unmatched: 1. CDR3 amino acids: CASRDRGYGYTF. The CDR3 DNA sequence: TGTGCCAGCCGGGACAGGGGGTATGGCTACACCTTC.

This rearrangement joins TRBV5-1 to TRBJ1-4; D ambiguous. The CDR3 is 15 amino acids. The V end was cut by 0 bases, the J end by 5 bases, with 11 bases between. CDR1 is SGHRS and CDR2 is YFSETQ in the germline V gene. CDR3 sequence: CASSLAESRNEKLFF. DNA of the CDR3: TGCGCCAGCAGCTTGGCCGAGTCAAGGAATGAAAAACTGTTTTTT.

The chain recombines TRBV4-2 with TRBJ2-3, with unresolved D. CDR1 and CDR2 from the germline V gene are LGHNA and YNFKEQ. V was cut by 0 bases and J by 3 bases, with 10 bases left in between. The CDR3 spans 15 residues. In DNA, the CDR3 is TGTGCCAGCAGCCAAGATCGAGCATTTACAGATACGCAGTATTTT. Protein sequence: CASSQDRAFTDTQYF.

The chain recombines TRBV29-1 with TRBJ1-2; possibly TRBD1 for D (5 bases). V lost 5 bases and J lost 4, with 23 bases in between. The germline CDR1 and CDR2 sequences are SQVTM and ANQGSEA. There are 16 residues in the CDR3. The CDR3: CSVWDDSRSVRYGYTF. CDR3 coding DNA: TGCAGCGTTTGGGACGACAGTCGGTCAGTACGCTATGGCTACACCTTC.

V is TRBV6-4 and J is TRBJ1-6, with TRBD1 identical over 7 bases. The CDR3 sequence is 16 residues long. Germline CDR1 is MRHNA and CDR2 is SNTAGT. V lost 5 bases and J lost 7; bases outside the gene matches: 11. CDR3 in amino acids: CASSRNPGTANSPLHF. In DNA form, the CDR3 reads TGTGCCAGCAGTCGAAACCCCGGGACAGCAAATTCACCCCTCCACTTT.

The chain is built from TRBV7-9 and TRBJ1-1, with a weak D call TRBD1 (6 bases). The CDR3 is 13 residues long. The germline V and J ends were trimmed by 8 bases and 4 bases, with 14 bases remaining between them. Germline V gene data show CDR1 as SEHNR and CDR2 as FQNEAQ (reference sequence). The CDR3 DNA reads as TGTGCCAGCGGGGGACAAGCGCCCACTGAAGCTTTCTTT. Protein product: CASGGQAPTEAFF. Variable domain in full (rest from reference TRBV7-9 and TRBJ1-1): DTGVSQNPRHKITKRGQNVTFRCDPISEHNRLYWYRQTLGQGPEFLTYFQNEAQLEKSRLLSDRFSAERPKGSFSTLEIQRTEQGDSAMYLCASGGQAPTEAFFGQGTRLTVV.

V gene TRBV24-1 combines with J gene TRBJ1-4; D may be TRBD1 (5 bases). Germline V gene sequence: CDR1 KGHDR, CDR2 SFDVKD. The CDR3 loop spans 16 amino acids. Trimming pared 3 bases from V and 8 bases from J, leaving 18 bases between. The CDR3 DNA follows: TGTGCCACCAGTGATCCTCGGGGCGGAGAAGGGGAAAAACTGTTTTTT. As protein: CATSDPRGGEGEKLFF.

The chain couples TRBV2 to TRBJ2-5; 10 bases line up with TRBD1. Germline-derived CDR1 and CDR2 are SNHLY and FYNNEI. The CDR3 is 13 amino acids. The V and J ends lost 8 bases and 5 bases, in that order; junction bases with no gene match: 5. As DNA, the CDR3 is TGTGCCAGCGGGAAGACAGGGGGCGAGACCCAGTACTTC. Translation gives CASGKTGGETQYF.

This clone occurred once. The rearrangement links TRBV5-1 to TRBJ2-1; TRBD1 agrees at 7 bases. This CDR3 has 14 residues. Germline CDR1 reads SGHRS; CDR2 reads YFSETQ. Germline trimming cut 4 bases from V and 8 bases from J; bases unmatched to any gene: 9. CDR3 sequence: CASSPRQGWDEQFF. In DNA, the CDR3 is TGCGCCAGCAGCCCCCGACAGGGTTGGGATGAGCAGTTCTTC.

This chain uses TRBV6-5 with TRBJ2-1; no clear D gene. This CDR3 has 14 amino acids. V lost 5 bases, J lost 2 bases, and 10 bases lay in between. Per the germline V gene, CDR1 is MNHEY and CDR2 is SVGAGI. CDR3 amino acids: CASSTGGAYNEQFF. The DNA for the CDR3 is TGTGCCAGCAGTACCGGTGGAGCCTACAATGAGCAGTTCTTC.

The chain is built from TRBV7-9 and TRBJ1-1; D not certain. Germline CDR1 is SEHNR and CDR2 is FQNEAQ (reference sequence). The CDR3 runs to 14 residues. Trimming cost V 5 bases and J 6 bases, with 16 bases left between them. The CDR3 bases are TGTGCCAGCAGCCTCATCGAGAGTCCCTCTGAAGCTTTCTTT. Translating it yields CASSLIESPSEAFF.

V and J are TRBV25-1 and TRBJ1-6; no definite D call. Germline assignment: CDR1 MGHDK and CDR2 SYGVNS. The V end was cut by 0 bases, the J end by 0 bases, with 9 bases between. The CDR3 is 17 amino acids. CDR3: CASSEYGSSSYNSPLHF. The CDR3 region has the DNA TGTGCCAGCAGTGAATACGGCTCGAGCTCCTATAATTCACCCCTCCACTTT.

The CDR3 here is CASSTGGTEGLFF. The CDR3 nucleotides read TGTGCCAGCAGCACGGGGGGGACAGAGGGGCTGTTTTTT. This chain uses TRBV9 with TRBJ2-2; TRBD2 might be the D (8 bases). Germline values: CDR1 SGDLS, CDR2 YYNGEE. The CDR3 spans 13 residues. Trimming removed 4 bases at V and 13 bases at J, with 17 bases between.

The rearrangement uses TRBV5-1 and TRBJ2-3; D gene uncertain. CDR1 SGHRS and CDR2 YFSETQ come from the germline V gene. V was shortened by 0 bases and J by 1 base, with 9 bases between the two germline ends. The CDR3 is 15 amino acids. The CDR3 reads CASSLERLGTDTQYF. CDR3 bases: TGCGCCAGCAGCTTGGAGAGGTTGGGCACAGATACGCAGTATTTT.

The CDR3 DNA follows: TGTGCCAGCAGTGAAGGGAGGGGGCAGAACGAGCAGTACTTC. Its translation: CASSEGRGQNEQYF. This chain uses TRBV2 with TRBJ2-7, with a possible D match to TRBD1 (7 bases). Germline CDR1 is SNHLY and CDR2 is FYNNEI. Trimming removed 1 base at V and 5 bases at J, with 12 bases between. The CDR3 spans 14 residues. Based on the CDR3 plus reference TRBV2 and TRBJ2-7, the full variable domain is EPEVTQTPSHQVTQMGQEVILRCVPISNHLYFYWYRQILGQKVEFLVSFYNNEISEKSEIFDDQFSVERPDGSNFTLKIRSTKLEDSAMYFCASSEGRGQNEQYFGPGTRLTVT.

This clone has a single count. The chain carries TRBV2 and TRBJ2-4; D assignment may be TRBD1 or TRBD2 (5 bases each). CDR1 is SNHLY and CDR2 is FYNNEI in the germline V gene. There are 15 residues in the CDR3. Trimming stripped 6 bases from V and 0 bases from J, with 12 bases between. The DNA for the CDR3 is TGTGCCAGCAGGGGAGACAGCTTAGCCAAAAACATTCAGTACTTC. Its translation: CASRGDSLAKNIQYF.

DNA for the CDR3: TGTGCCAGCAGCTCACAGGGAACGGGAAACACCATATATTTT. Translating it yields CASSSQGTGNTIYF. The rearrangement joins TRBV5-4 to TRBJ1-3; D is perhaps TRBD1 (6 bases). This CDR3 contains 14 residues. Germline V gene data show CDR1 as SGHNT and CDR2 as YYREEE (reference sequence). V shed 3 bases and J shed 4 bases, with 11 bases lying between them.

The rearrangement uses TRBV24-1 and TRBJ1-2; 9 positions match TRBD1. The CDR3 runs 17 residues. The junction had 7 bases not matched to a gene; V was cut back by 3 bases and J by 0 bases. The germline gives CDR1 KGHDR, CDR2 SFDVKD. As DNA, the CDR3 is TGTGCCACCAGTGATGCGAAGACAGGGGGTGCTAACTATGGCTACACCTTC. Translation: CATSDAKTGGANYGYTF.

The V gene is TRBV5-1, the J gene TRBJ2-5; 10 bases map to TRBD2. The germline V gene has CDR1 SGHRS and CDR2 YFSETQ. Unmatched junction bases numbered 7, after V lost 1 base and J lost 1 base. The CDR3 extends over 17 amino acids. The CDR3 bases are TGCGCCAGCAGCTTGAGTAGCGGGGGGCCCAGCCAAGAGACCCAGTACTTC. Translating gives CASSLSSGGPSQETQYF.

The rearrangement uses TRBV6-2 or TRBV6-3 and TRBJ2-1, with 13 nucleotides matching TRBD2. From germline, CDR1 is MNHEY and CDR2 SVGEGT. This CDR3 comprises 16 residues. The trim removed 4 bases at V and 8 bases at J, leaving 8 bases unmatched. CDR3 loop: CASSSETGLAGDEQFF. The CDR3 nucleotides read TGTGCCAGCAGTTCCGAGACTGGACTAGCGGGGGATGAGCAGTTCTTC.

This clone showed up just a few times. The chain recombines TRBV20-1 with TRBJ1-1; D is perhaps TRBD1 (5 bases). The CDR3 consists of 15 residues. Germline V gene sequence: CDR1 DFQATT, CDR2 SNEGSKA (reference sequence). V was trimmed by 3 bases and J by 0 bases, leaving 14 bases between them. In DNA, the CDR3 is TGCAGTGCTAGTGGGGCCCGGCCTATGAACACTGAAGCTTTCTTT. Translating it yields CSASGARPMNTEAFF.

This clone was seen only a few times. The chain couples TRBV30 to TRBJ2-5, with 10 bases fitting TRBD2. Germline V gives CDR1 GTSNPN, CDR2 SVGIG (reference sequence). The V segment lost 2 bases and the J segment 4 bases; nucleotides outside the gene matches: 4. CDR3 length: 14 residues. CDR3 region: CAWSSGGAGETQYF. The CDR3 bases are TGTGCCTGGAGTAGCGGGGGGGCCGGAGAGACCCAGTACTTC.

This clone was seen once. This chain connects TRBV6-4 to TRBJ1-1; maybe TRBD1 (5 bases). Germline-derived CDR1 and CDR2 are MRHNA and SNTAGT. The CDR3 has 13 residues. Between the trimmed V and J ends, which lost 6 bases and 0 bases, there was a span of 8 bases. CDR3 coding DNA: TGTGCCAGCAGGACAGAGATGAACACTGAAGCTTTCTTT. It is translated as CASRTEMNTEAFF.

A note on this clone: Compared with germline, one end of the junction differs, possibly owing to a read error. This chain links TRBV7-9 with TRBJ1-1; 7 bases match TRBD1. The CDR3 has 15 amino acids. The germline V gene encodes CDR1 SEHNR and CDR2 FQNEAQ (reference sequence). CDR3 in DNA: TGTGCCAGCAGCCCACTCGACAGGGATTCCACTCAAGCTTTCTTT. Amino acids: CASSPLDRDSTQAFF.